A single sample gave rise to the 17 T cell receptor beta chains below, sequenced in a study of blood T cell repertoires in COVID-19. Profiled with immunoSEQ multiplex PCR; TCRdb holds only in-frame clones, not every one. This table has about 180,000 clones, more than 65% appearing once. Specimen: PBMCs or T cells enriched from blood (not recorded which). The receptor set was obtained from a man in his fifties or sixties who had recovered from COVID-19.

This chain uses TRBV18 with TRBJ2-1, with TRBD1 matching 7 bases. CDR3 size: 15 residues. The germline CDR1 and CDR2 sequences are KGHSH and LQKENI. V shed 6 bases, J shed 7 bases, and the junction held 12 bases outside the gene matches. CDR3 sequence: CASSRGNLVRNEQFF. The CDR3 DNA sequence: TGTGCCAGCTCCAGGGGGAACCTTGTGAGGAATGAGCAGTTCTTC.

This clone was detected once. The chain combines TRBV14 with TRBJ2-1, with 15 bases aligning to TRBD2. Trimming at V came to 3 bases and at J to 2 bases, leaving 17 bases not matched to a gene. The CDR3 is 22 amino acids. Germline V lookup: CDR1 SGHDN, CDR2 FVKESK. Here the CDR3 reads CASSHPVPGTSGGRETYNEQFF. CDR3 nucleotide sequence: TGTGCCAGCAGCCACCCGGTCCCCGGGACTAGCGGGGGGCGTGAAACCTACAATGAGCAGTTCTTC.

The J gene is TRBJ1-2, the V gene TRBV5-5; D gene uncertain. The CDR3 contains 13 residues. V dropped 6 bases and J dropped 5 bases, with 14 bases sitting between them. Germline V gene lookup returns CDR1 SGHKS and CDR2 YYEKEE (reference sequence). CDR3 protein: CASTPGHTYGYTF. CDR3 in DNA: TGTGCCAGCACCCCGGGTCATACTTATGGCTACACCTTC. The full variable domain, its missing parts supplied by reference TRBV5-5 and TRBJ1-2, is DAGVTQSPTHLIKTRGQQVTLRCSPISGHKSVSWYQQVLGQGPQFIFQYYEKEERGRGNFPDRFSARQFPNYSSELNVNALLLGDSALYLCASTPGHTYGYTFGSGTRLTVV.

The CDR3 nucleotides are TGTGCAAGTCGCTTTCTCTATACTGGGACTGCAACTAATGAAAAACTGTTTTTT. This sequence encodes CASRFLYTGTATNEKLFF. This chain joins TRBV12-2 and TRBJ1-4. TRBV12-2 is labeled a pseudogene. There are 18 residues in the CDR3.

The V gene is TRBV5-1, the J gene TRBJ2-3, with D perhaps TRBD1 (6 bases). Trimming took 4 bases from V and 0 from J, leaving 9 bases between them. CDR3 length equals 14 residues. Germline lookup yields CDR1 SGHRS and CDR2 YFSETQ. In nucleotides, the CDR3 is TGCGCCAGCAGCCCCGGACAGAGCACAGATACGCAGTATTTT. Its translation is CASSPGQSTDTQYF.

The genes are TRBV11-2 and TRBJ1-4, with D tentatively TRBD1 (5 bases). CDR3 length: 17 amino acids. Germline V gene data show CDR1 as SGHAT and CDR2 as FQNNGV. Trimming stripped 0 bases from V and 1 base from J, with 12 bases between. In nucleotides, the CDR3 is TGTGCCAGCAGCTTAGAGGGGGGGAGTGGAACTAATGAAAAACTGTTTTTT. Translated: CASSLEGGSGTNEKLFF.

CDR3 amino acids: CSAGTDSPLHF. The DNA for the CDR3 is TGCAGCGCCGGGACAGATTCACCCCTCCACTTT. V is TRBV29-1 and J is TRBJ1-6, with 7 bases that match TRBD1. This CDR3 is 11 amino acids long. V gave up 7 bases and J gave up 8 bases; unmatched junction bases: 2. Germline CDR1 SQVTM, CDR2 ANQGSEA.

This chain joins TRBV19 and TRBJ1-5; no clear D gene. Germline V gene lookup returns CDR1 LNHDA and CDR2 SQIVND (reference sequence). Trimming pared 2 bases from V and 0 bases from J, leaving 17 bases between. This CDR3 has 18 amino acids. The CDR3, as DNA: TGTGCCAGTAGTATATGGGGAGGGAGGCAGAATAGCAATCAGCCCCAGCATTTT. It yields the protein CASSIWGGRQNSNQPQHF. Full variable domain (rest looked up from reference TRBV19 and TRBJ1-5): DGGITQSPKYLFRKEGQNVTLSCEQNLNHDAMYWYRQDPGQGLRLIYYSQIVNDFQKGDIAEGYSVSREKKESFPLTVTSAQKNPTAFYLCASSIWGGRQNSNQPQHFGDGTRLSIL.

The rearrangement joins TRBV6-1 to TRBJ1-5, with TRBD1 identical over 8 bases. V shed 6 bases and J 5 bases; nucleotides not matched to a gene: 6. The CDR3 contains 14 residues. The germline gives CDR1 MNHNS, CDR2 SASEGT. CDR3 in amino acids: CASRLQGADQPQHF. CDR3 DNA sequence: TGTGCCAGCAGACTTCAGGGGGCCGATCAGCCCCAGCATTTT.

The CDR3 loop is CASSVRQGAYQPQHF. CDR3 sequence (DNA): TGTGCCAGCAGTGTTCGACAGGGGGCCTATCAGCCCCAGCATTTT. This chain connects TRBV2 to TRBJ1-5; 10 nucleotides align to TRBD1. Germline CDR1 reads SNHLY; CDR2 reads FYNNEI. J lost 5 bases, V lost 4 bases, and 5 bases had no gene match. This CDR3 has 15 residues.

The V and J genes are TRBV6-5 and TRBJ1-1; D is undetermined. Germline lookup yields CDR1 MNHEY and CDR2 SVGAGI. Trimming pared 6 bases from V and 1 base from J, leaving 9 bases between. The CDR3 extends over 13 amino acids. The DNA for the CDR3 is TGTGCCAGCAGGCTGGCAGGGAACACTGAAGCTTTCTTT. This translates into CASRLAGNTEAFF.

CDR3 in DNA: TGTGCCAGCAGCCCTAGGGGCCGGCGAACGCAGACACCCCTCCACTTT. As protein: CASSPRGRRTQTPLHF. V and J are TRBV3-1 (or the pseudogene TRBV3-2) and TRBJ1-6; a possible D gene is TRBD1 (5 bases). This CDR3 contains 16 residues. Trimming cost V 4 bases and J 11 bases, with 21 bases left between them. CDR1 is LGHDT and CDR2 is YNNKEL in the germline V gene (reference sequence).

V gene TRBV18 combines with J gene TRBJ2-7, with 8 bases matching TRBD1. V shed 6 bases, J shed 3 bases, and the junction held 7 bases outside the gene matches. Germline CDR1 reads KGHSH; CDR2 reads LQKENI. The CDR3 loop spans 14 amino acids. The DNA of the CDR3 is TGTGCCAGCTCGCCGGGACAGGCCTACTACGAGCAGTACTTC. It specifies CASSPGQAYYEQYF. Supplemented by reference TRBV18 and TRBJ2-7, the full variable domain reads NAGVMQNPRHLVRRRGQEARLRCSPMKGHSHVYWYRQLPEEGLKFMVYLQKENIIDESGMPKERFSAEFPKEGPSILRIQQVVRGDSAAYFCASSPGQAYYEQYFGPGTRLTVT.

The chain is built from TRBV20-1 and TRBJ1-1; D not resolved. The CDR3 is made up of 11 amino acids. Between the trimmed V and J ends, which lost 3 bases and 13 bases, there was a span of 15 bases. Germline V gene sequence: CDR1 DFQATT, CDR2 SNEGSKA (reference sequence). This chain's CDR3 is CSARAGLGHFF. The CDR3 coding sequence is TGCAGTGCTAGGGCGGGATTGGGCCATTTCTTT.

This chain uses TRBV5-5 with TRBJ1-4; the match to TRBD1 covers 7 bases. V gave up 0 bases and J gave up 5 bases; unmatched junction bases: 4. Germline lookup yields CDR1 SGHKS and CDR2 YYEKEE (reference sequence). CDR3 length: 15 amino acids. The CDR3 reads CASSLEGGRNEKLFF. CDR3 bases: TGTGCCAGCAGCTTGGAAGGGGGCCGGAATGAAAAACTGTTTTTT. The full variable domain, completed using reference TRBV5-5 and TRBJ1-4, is DAGVTQSPTHLIKTRGQQVTLRCSPISGHKSVSWYQQVLGQGPQFIFQYYEKEERGRGNFPDRFSARQFPNYSSELNVNALLLGDSALYLCASSLEGGRNEKLFFGSGTQLSVL.

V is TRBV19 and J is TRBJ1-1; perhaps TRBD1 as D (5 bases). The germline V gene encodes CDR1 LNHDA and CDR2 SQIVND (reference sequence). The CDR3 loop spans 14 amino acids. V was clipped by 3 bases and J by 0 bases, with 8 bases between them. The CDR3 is CASSMDMMNTEAFF. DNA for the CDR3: TGTGCCAGTAGTATGGACATGATGAACACTGAAGCTTTCTTT.

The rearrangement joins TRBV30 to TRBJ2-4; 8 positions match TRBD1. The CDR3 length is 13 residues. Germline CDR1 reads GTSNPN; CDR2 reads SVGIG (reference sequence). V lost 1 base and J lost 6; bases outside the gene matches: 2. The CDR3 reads CAWSGQGRNIQYF. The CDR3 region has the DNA TGTGCCTGGAGTGGACAGGGGAGAAACATTCAGTACTTC.